Listed below are T cell receptor beta chains from one sample, sequenced in a study of cytomegalovirus exposure and HLA in healthy donors. TCRdb's table, derived via immunoSEQ multiplex PCR, lists solely in-frame clones and lacks some. The repertoire holds roughly 120,000 clones, with approximately 71% as singletons. The sample comprised PBMCs. The origin of the receptors is a woman in her seventies in good health and CMV-seropositive. CDR3s include the opening cysteine and the closing phenylalanine or tryptophan. A D gene is named only where the DNA matches it firmly. Size tells how often a clone was seen (once, few, many) or the class of an expanded clone, and some rows leave it out.

CDR3nt,CDR3aa,abundance,j_gene,d_gene,v_gene
TGTGCCAGTAGTATAGGGACAGGGACGGCTGGGGCCAACGTCCTGACTTTC,CASSIGTGTAGANVLTF,few,TRBJ2-6,TRBD1,TRBV19
TGTGCCAGCAGTTACTCGACTGCGCTCTATAATTCACCCCTCCACTTT,CASSYSTALYNSPLHF,NA,TRBJ1-6,NA,TRBV6-5
TGCGCCAGCAGCTTGGTGAGCGGGGGGACTACATCGGAGACCCAGTACTTC,CASSLVSGGTTSETQYF,NA,TRBJ2-5,TRBD2,TRBV5-1
TGCGCCAGCACTAGCGGACCGACAGATACGCAGTATTTT,CASTSGPTDTQYF,NA,TRBJ2-3,TRBD2,TRBV5-1
TGTGCCAGCAGCTTGAGATCCTCCTACAATGAGCAGTTCTTC,CASSLRSSYNEQFF,NA,TRBJ2-1,NA,TRBV7-9
TGTGCCAGTAGAGGGACAGGGTACCAGGACCTGACTTTC,CASRGTGYQDLTF,NA,TRBJ2-6,TRBD1,TRBV19
TGTGCCATCCGGCGGGGTAAGGACACTGAAGCTTTCTTT,CAIRRGKDTEAFF,NA,TRBJ1-1,NA,TRBV10-3
TGCGCCAGCAGCTTGCGGGACTCAGGGAAGAACGAGCAGTACTTC,CASSLRDSGKNEQYF,NA,TRBJ2-7,NA,TRBV5-1
TGTGCCAGCAGCTTAGCGGGCGGGGGCGGCGAGACCCAGTACTTC,CASSLAGGGGETQYF,NA,TRBJ2-5,NA,TRBV7-9
TGTGCCAGTAGTACCCGACAGGGTTCTAACTATGGCTACACCTTC,CASSTRQGSNYGYTF,NA,TRBJ1-2,TRBD1,TRBV19
TGTGCCAGCAGCTTAGGGACAGAGCCCTATGGCTACACCTTC,CASSLGTEPYGYTF,NA,TRBJ1-2,NA,TRBV7-2
TGTGCCAGCAGCTGTGCGGGGACTCCTTCAGATACGCAGTATTTT,CASSCAGTPSDTQYF,NA,TRBJ2-3,NA,TRBV7-7
TGTGCCTGGAGTGTGAGGAGCACAGATACGCAGTATTTT,CAWSVRSTDTQYF,few,TRBJ2-3,NA,TRBV30
TGTGCCAGCAGCTTTTCCGAGGGAGATACGCAGTATTTT,CASSFSEGDTQYF,NA,TRBJ2-3,NA,TRBV7-7
TGCGCCAGCAGCTTGGCCCCTAGCGGGGGGACCATGTCCTACGAGCAGTACTTC,CASSLAPSGGTMSYEQYF,few,TRBJ2-7,TRBD2,TRBV5-1
TGTGCCTGGAGTGCCGGGTCTGGGGCCAACGTCCTGACTTTC,CAWSAGSGANVLTF,NA,TRBJ2-6,NA,TRBV30
TGTGCCAGCAGCCCAACCGGCGGACTAGCGGGCCAGGAGCAGTTCTTC,CASSPTGGLAGQEQFF,once,TRBJ2-1,TRBD2,TRBV7-9
TGCAGCGTTGAAAGGGTAGGGGGCAATGAAGCTTTCTTT,CSVERVGGNEAFF,NA,TRBJ1-1,TRBD1,TRBV29-1
TGTGCCAGCAGTTACGGGACTAGCGTTGCGGAGACCCAGTACTTC,CASSYGTSVAETQYF,few,TRBJ2-5,TRBD2,TRBV6-5
TGTGCCAGCAGTCACAGGGGCCCCGGGGAGCTGTTTTTT,CASSHRGPGELFF,NA,TRBJ2-2,TRBD1,TRBV6-5
TGCGCCAGCAGCTCCCGCGGGGGGGGACCTTCCTACGAGCAGTACTTC,CASSSRGGGPSYEQYF,NA,TRBJ2-7,TRBD2,TRBV5-1
TGTGCCAGCAGCGTACCCAGTCGTGGCGGAACGATCTCCTACAATGAGCAGTTCTTC,CASSVPSRGGTISYNEQFF,NA,TRBJ2-1,NA,TRBV9
TGTGCCAGCAGCTCCCCCACCCCCGACAGATTAAATGAGCAGTTCTTC,CASSSPTPDRLNEQFF,NA,TRBJ2-1,NA,TRBV7-6
TGTGCCAGCATCCTGGACAGGGGGCTGAACACTGAAGCTTTCTTT,CASILDRGLNTEAFF,NA,TRBJ1-1,TRBD1,TRBV6-5
TGTGCCAGCAGCTTAGTTTGGGCCAACTTGAACACTGAAGCTTTCTTT,CASSLVWANLNTEAFF,NA,TRBJ1-1,NA,TRBV7-9